This T cell receptor (beta chain) was sequenced during a study of Ad26.COV2.S vaccination and SARS-CoV-2 variants. This CDR3 region has 16 residues. The V gene lost 3 bases and the J gene lost 2 bases, with 16 bases spanning the gap. Per the germline V gene, CDR1 is SGDLS and CDR2 is YYNGEE. As for treatment: roughly 18 received Ad26.COV2.S at low or high dose, single or two shots; about five received placebo; per-sample allocation not given. Sampling was done on day 63 after the first vaccine or placebo injection. Sequenced by immunoSEQ multiplex PCR; TCRdb stores in-frame clones only, minus some. The sample consists of more than 300,000 clones, approximately 90% of them appearing once.

The chain couples TRBV9 to TRBJ2-3; D is ambiguous. The source material was peripheral blood, sampled in a trial of Ad26.COV2.S vaccine versus placebo. The source of this sequence is a person aged 18-60 years who received the Ad26.COV2.S COVID-19 vaccine or a placebo. The CDR3 loop reads CASSALLDSDTDTQYF. CDR3 nucleotide sequence: TGTGCCAGCAGCGCCTTGCTTGACTCCGACACAGATACGCAGTATTTT.